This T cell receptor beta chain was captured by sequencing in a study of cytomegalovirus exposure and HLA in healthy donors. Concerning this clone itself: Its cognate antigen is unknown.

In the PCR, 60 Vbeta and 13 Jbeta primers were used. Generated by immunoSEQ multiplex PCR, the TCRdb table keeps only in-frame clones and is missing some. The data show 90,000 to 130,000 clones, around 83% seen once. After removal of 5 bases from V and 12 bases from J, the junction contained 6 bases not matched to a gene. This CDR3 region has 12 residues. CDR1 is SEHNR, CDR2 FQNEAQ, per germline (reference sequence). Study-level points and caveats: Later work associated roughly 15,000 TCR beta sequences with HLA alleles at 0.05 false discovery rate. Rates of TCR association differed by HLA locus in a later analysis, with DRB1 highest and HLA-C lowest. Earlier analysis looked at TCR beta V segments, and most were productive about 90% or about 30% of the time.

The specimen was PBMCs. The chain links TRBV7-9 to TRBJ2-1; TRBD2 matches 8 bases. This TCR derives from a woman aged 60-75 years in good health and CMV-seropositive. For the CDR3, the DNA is TGTGCCAGCAGCACCACTGCGGGGGGGCAGTTCTTC. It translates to CASSTTAGGQFF.